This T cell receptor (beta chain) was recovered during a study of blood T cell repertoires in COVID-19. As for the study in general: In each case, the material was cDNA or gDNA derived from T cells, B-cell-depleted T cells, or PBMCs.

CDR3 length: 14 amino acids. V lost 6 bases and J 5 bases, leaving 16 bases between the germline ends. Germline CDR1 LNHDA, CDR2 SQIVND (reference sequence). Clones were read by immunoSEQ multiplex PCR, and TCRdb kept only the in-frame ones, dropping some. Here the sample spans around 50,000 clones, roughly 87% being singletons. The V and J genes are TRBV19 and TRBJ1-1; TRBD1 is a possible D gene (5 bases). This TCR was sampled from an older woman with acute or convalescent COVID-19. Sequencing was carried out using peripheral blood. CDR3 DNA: TGTGCCAGTAGGTTAGGGGTCGGGGGGACTGAAGCTTTCTTT. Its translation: CASRLGVGGTEAFF.